This T cell receptor beta chain was found in a study of cytomegalovirus exposure and HLA in healthy donors. The PCR made use of 60 Vbeta and 13 Jbeta primers. Using immunoSEQ multiplex PCR, the repertoire was profiled, and TCRdb retains in-frame clones only, with some absent. The repertoire has around 150,000 clones, about 75% of them found once; the top ten carry around 2.1%. The sample consisted of PBMCs. The clonotype was recovered from a female donor in good health and CMV-seronegative.

CDR3 amino acids: CASSLARRASTDTQYF. The DNA of the CDR3 is TGTGCCAGCAGCTTAGCCCGGCGGGCTAGCACAGATACGCAGTATTTT. The genes are TRBV11-2 and TRBJ2-3, with D perhaps matching TRBD2 (5 bases). V lost 1 base and J 0 bases, leaving 11 bases between the germline ends. Per the germline V gene, CDR1 is SGHAT and CDR2 is FQNNGV. CDR3 length: 16 residues.